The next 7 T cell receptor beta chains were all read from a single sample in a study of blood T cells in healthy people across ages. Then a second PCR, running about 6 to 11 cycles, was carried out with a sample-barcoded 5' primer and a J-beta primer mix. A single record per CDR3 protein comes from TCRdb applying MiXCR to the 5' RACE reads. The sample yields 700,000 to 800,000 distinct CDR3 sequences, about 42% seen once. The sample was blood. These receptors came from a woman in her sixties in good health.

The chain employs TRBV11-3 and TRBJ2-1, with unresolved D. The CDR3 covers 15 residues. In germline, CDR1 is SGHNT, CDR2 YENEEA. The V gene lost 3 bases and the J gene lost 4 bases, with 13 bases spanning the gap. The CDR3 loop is CASSLGNRAYNEQFF. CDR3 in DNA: TGTGCCAGCAGCTTGGGCAATAGGGCATACAATGAGCAGTTCTTC.

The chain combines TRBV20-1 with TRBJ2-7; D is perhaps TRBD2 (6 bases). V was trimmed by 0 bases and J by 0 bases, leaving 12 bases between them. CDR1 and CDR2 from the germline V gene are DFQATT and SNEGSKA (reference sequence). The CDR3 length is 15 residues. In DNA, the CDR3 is TGCAGTGCTAGAGAGGGGCGGGACCCCTCCTACGAGCAGTACTTC. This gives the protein CSAREGRDPSYEQYF.

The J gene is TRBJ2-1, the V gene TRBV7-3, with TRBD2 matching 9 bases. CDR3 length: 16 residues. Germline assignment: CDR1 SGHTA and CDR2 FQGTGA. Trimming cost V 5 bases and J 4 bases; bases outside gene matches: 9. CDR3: CASSPLTSGPYNEQFF. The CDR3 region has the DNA TGTGCCAGCAGCCCCCTGACTAGCGGACCTTACAATGAGCAGTTCTTC.

The CDR3 DNA sequence: TGCAGTGCAAATCTCTATAGCGGGAGCTCCTACGAGCAGTACTTC. Protein product: CSANLYSGSSYEQYF. The chain combines TRBV20-1 with TRBJ2-7, with TRBD2 matching 9 bases. V shed 6 bases, J shed 0 bases, and the junction held 9 bases outside the gene matches. The CDR3 totals 15 residues. The V gene's germline CDR1 is DFQATT and CDR2 SNEGSKA (reference sequence).

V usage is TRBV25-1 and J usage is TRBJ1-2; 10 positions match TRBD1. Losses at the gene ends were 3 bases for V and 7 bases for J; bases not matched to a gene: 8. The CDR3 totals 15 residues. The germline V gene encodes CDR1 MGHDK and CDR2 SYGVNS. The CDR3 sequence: CASSDRGQGVGGYTF. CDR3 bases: TGTGCCAGCAGTGACAGAGGACAGGGGGTCGGTGGCTACACCTTC.

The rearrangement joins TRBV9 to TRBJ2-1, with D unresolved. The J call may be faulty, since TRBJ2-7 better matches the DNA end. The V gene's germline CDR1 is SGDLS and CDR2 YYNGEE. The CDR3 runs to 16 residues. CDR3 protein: CASSVELEVTYNEQYF. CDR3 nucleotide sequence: TGTGCCAGCAGCGTAGAATTGGAAGTCACCTACAATGAGCAGTACTTC.

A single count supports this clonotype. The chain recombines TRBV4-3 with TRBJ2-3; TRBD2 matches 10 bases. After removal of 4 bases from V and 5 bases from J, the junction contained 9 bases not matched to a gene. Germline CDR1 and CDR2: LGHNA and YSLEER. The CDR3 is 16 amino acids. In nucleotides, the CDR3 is TGCGCCAGCAGCCCCCTAGCGGGAGTTTCTGGAGATACGCAGTATTTT. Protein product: CASSPLAGVSGDTQYF.